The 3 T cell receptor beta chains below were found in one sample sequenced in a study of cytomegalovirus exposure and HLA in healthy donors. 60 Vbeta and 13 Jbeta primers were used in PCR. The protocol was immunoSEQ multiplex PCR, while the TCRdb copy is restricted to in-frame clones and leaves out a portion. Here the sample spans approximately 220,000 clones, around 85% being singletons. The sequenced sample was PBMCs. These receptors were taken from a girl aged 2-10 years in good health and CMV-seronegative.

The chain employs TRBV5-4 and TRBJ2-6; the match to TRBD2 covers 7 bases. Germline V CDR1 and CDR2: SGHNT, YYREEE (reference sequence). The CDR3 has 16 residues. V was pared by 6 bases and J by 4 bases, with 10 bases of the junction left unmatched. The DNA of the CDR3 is TGTGCCAGCACCGGGGGGATCGGGGCGGGGGCCAACGTCCTGACTTTC. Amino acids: CASTGGIGAGANVLTF.

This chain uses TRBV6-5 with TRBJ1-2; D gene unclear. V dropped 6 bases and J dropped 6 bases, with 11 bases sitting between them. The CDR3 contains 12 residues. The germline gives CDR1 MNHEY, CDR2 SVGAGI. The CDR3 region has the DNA TGTGCCAGCAGACAGTTATCCCATGGCTACACCTTC. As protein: CASRQLSHGYTF.

CDR3: CASSTPGQGVVNTEAFF. CDR3 DNA: TGTGCCAGCAGCACGCCGGGACAGGGGGTGGTAAACACTGAAGCTTTCTTT. This chain connects TRBV5-6 to TRBJ1-1, with 11 bases matching TRBD1. Per germline, CDR1 SGHDT and CDR2 YYEEEE. Trimming at V came to 4 bases and at J to 2 bases, leaving 10 bases not matched to a gene. The CDR3 covers 17 residues.